One sample yielded the 7 T cell receptor beta chains listed below, sequenced in a study of memory CD4+ T cells and cytomegalovirus serostatus. Only in-frame clones appear in the TCRdb table, and some are missing; sequencing was by immunoSEQ multiplex PCR. The table includes about 52,000 clones, 65% to 85% detected once. Single viable CD3+CD4+CD8-CD45RO+ cells were sorted as the memory CD4+ T cells. Sequenced sample: memory CD4+ T cells from blood. These receptors were obtained from an adult in good health and CMV-seropositive.

The chain couples TRBV27 to TRBJ1-2, with D hard to call. Germline CDR1 MNHEY, CDR2 SMNVEV (reference sequence). Trimming stripped 4 bases from V and 0 bases from J, with 6 bases between. The CDR3 totals 13 residues. CDR3: CASSSTANYGYTF. The CDR3 nucleotides are TGTGCCAGCAGTTCCACAGCTAACTATGGCTACACCTTC.

The rearrangement uses TRBV19 and TRBJ2-7; TRBD1 is a possible D gene (6 bases). The V end lost 1 base, the J end lost 5 bases, and 12 bases lay between the germline ends. The CDR3 loop spans 14 amino acids. Germline loops: CDR1 LNHDA, CDR2 SQIVND (reference sequence). CDR3 residues: CASSIGTADHEQYF. In nucleotides, the CDR3 is TGTGCCAGTAGTATAGGGACAGCTGATCACGAGCAGTACTTC.

The chain combines TRBV11-2 with TRBJ1-1, with D hard to call. Germline values: CDR1 SGHAT, CDR2 FQNNGV. The CDR3 spans 15 residues. V shed 1 base and J shed 7 bases, with 16 bases lying between them. The DNA for the CDR3 is TGTGCCAGCAGCTTAGTTCTGTCCGGTCTCGGTGAAGCTTTCTTT. The encoded protein is CASSLVLSGLGEAFF. The whole variable domain, filled in from reference TRBV11-2 and TRBJ1-1, reads EAGVAQSPRYKIIEKRQSVAFWCNPISGHATLYWYQQILGQGPKLLIQFQNNGVVDDSQLPKDRFSAERLKGVDSTLKIQPAKLEDSAVYLCASSLVLSGLGEAFFGQGTRLTVV.

This clone has only one observation. In DNA form, the CDR3 reads TGTGCCAGTAGTTCCCTCGGACAGGGAAGGGGTGGCTACACCTTC. Amino acids: CASSSLGQGRGGYTF. This chain joins TRBV19 and TRBJ1-2; 8 bases match TRBD1. J was trimmed by 7 bases and V by 5 bases; bases with no gene match: 12. The CDR3 consists of 15 residues. Germline V lookup: CDR1 LNHDA, CDR2 SQIVND (reference sequence).

V gene TRBV19 combines with J gene TRBJ1-4; D call uncertain. Germline V CDR1 and CDR2: LNHDA, SQIVND (reference sequence). CDR3 size: 16 residues. The V end was cut by 5 bases, the J end by 6 bases, with 19 bases between. CDR3 region: CASSPRTDRYYEKLFF. The DNA for the CDR3 is TGTGCCAGTAGTCCCCGGACGGACCGATATTATGAAAAACTGTTTTTT.

The rearrangement joins TRBV19 to TRBJ2-1; maybe TRBD1 (6 bases). The CDR3 runs to 16 residues. Trimming pared 8 bases from V and 0 bases from J, leaving 17 bases between. CDR1 is LNHDA, CDR2 SQIVND, per germline (reference sequence). The CDR3 sequence is CASQGLLESSYNEQFF. The CDR3 DNA reads TGTGCCAGTCAGGGGCTCCTAGAGAGCTCCTACAATGAGCAGTTCTTC.

This clone was observed a handful of times. This rearrangement joins TRBV5-5 to TRBJ1-2; tentative D call: TRBD1 (5 bases). Germline CDR1 reads SGHKS; CDR2 reads YYEKEE (reference sequence). V gave up 1 base and J gave up 4 bases, with 14 bases separating them. The CDR3 sequence is 15 residues long. Here the CDR3 DNA reads TGTGCCAGCAGCTTGTCCCAACAGGTTATCTATGGCTACACCTTC. This sequence encodes CASSLSQQVIYGYTF.